Below are 12 T cell receptor beta chains sequenced from a single sample in a study of blood T cell repertoires in COVID-19. Measured with immunoSEQ multiplex PCR; TCRdb has only the in-frame clones, and not every one. The sample consists of tens of thousands of clones, around 90% of them appearing once. Sequenced material: peripheral blood. These receptors were taken from a woman in her seventies with acute or convalescent COVID-19.

The chain recombines TRBV2 with TRBJ2-3, with 9 bases matching TRBD2. CDR1 and CDR2 from the germline V gene are SNHLY and FYNNEI. V was pared by 3 bases and J by 5 bases, with 3 bases of the junction left unmatched. The CDR3 contains 14 residues. This CDR3 reads CASSELAGLDTQYF. CDR3 in DNA: TGTGCCAGCAGTGAGCTAGCGGGGTTAGATACGCAGTATTTT. Full variable domain (missing parts from reference TRBV2 and TRBJ2-3): EPEVTQTPSHQVTQMGQEVILRCVPISNHLYFYWYRQILGQKVEFLVSFYNNEISEKSEIFDDQFSVERPDGSNFTLKIRSTKLEDSAMYFCASSELAGLDTQYFGPGTRLTVL.

The chain joins TRBV3-1 (or the pseudogene TRBV3-2) to TRBJ2-1; 7 bases fit TRBD2. The germline CDR1 and CDR2 sequences are LGHDT and YNNKEL (reference sequence). The CDR3 runs to 15 residues. With 1 base clipped from V and 2 bases from J, the junction kept 2 bases outside the gene matches. In nucleotides, the CDR3 is TGTGCCAGCAGCCAAGGCGGGGGAACCTACAATGAGCAGTTCTTC. Translating gives CASSQGGGTYNEQFF.

V is TRBV30 and J is TRBJ2-7; TRBD2 agrees at 12 bases. The CDR3 contains 14 residues. V was clipped by 4 bases and J by 2 bases; unmatched bases: 3. Germline V gives CDR1 GTSNPN, CDR2 SVGIG (reference sequence). This CDR3 is CAWNGLAGTYEQYF. The DNA of the CDR3 is TGTGCCTGGAACGGACTAGCGGGGACCTACGAGCAGTACTTC.

The rearrangement links TRBV5-4 to TRBJ2-7, with 7 positions matching TRBD2. The CDR3 spans 14 residues. V shed 0 bases, J shed 4 bases, and the junction held 4 bases outside the gene matches. Germline CDR1 reads SGHNT; CDR2 reads YYREEE (reference sequence). CDR3 loop: CASSLAGGKYEQYF. DNA of the CDR3: TGTGCCAGCAGCTTGGCGGGAGGCAAGTACGAGCAGTACTTC.

V gene TRBV5-1 combines with J gene TRBJ1-1, with D possibly matching TRBD1 (5 bases). Deletions cut 0 bases from V and 2 bases from J, with 11 bases between. The CDR3 consists of 15 residues. Germline V lookup: CDR1 SGHRS, CDR2 YFSETQ. CDR3 in amino acids: CASSLGGQTNTEAFF. In DNA form, the CDR3 reads TGCGCCAGCAGCTTGGGGGGCCAGACAAACACTGAAGCTTTCTTT.

This clone appeared once. This sequence joins TRBV5-1 and TRBJ2-1, with 10 bases fitting TRBD2. The CDR3 is made up of 20 amino acids. Per germline, CDR1 SGHRS and CDR2 YFSETQ. Germline trimming cut 0 bases from V and 1 base from J; bases unmatched to any gene: 13. This CDR3 reads CASSLAFLGSGGLSYNEQFF. Written as DNA, the CDR3 is TGCGCCAGCAGCTTGGCTTTTCTCGGTAGCGGGGGGCTGTCCTACAATGAGCAGTTCTTC.

This sequence joins TRBV28 and TRBJ2-7; D gene unclear. V was shortened by 2 bases and J by 4 bases, with 15 bases between the two germline ends. The CDR3 sequence is 15 residues long. The germline CDR1 and CDR2 sequences are MDHEN and SYDVKM. Written as DNA, the CDR3 is TGTGCCAGCAGTTTACGGATCCGGGTTCGGTACGAGCAGTACTTC. Protein: CASSLRIRVRYEQYF.

The rearrangement links TRBV27 to TRBJ2-1; 11 nucleotides line up with TRBD2. Germline CDR1 MNHEY, CDR2 SMNVEV (reference sequence). This CDR3 has 15 amino acids. V dropped 8 bases and J dropped 8; count of bases not matched to a gene: 11. The CDR3: CASGGLASGRYEQFF. The CDR3 DNA sequence: TGTGCCAGCGGCGGGCTGGCTAGCGGGAGGTATGAGCAGTTCTTC.

The gene calls are TRBV11-2 and TRBJ2-4; 8 bases fit TRBD2. With V trimmed by 5 bases and J by 0 bases, 12 bases remained unmatched. Germline V CDR1 and CDR2: SGHAT, FQNNGV. The length of the CDR3 is 18 residues. The CDR3 region is CASSRRGGRDPAKNIQYF. Here the CDR3 DNA reads TGTGCCAGCAGCCGACGGGGGGGCAGGGACCCAGCCAAAAACATTCAGTACTTC.

This clone was detected only once. The chain has TRBV18 and TRBJ1-3; TRBD1 is a possible D gene (5 bases). Germline loops: CDR1 KGHSH, CDR2 LQKENI. The V end lost 3 bases, the J end lost 0 bases, and 6 bases lay between the germline ends. This CDR3 spans 14 amino acids. CDR3 bases: TGTGCCAGCTCACCCAGGGACTCTGGAAACACCATATATTTT. This gives the protein CASSPRDSGNTIYF.

The rearrangement joins TRBV3-1 (or the pseudogene TRBV3-2) to TRBJ1-5; no reliable D call. Germline CDR1 reads LGHDT; CDR2 reads YNNKEL (reference sequence). The CDR3 contains 14 residues. The V and J ends lost 0 bases and 2 bases respectively, with 5 bases between them. CDR3 region: CASSQDSGNQPQHF. DNA for the CDR3: TGTGCCAGCAGCCAAGACTCTGGCAATCAGCCCCAGCATTTT.

The chain links TRBV9 to TRBJ2-1; 8 nucleotides match TRBD2. The germline CDR1 and CDR2 sequences are SGDLS and YYNGEE. The CDR3 contains 16 residues. The trim removed 0 bases at V and 0 bases at J, leaving 2 bases unmatched. This chain's CDR3 is CASSVGLAGSYNEQFF. CDR3 sequence (DNA): TGTGCCAGCAGCGTAGGGCTAGCGGGCTCCTACAATGAGCAGTTCTTC.